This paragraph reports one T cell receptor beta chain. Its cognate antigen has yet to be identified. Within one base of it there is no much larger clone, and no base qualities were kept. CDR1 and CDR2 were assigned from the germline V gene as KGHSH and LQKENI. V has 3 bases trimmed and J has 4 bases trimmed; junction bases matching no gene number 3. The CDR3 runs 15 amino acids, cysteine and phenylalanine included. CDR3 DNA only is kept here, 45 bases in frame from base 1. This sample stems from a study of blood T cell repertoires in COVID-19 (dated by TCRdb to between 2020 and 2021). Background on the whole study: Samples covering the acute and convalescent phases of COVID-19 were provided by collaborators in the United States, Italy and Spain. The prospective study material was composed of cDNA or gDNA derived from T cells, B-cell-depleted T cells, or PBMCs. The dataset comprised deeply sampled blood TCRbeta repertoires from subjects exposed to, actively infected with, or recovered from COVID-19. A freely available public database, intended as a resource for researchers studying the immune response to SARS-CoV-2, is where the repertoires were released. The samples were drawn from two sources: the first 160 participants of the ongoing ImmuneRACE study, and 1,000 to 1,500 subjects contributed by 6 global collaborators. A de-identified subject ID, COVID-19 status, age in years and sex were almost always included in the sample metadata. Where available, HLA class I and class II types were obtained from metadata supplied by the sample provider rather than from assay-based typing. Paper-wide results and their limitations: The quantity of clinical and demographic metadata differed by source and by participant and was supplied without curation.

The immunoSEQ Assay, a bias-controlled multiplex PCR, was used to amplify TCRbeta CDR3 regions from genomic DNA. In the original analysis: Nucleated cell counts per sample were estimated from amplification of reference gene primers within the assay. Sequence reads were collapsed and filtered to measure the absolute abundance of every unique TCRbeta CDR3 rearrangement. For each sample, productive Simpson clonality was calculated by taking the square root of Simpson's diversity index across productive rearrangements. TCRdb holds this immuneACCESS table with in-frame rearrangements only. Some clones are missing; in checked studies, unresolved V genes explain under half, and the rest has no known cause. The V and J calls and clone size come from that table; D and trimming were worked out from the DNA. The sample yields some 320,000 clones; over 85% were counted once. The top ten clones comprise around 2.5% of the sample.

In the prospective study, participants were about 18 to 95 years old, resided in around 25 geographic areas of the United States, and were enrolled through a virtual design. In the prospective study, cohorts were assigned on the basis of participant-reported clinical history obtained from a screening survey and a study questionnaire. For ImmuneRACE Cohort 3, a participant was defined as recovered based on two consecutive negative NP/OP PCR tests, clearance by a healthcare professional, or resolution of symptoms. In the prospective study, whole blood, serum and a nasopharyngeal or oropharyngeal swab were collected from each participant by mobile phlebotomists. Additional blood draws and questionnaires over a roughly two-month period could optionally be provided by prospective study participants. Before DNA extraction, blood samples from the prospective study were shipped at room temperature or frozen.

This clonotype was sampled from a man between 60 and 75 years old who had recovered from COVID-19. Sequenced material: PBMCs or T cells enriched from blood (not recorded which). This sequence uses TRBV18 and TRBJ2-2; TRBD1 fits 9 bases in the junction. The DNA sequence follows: TGTGCCAGCTCACCGGGACAGGGCGTCACCGGGGAGCTGTTTTTT. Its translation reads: CASSPGQGVTGELFF. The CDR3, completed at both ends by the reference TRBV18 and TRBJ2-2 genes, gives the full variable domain NAGVMQNPRHLVRRRGQEARLRCSPMKGHSHVYWYRQLPEEGLKFMVYLQKENIIDESGMPKERFSAEFPKEGPSILRIQQVVRGDSAAYFCASSPGQGVTGELFFGEGSRLTVL.